The clone carrying this T cell receptor beta chain has more than one count but fewer than ten. Its antigen is unidentified. The sample comes from a study of T cells after yellow fever vaccination. Findings and caveats of the study: After the booster, 95% to 98% of CD4 and 75% to 90% of CD8 primary-response clones were re-detected.

TCRdb recomputed calls from the 5' RACE reads with MiXCR, one row per CDR3 protein. The sample holds around 63,000 distinct CDR3 sequences, about 7.8% seen once. The V gene end was trimmed by 6 bases and the J gene end by 6 bases; junction bases not matched to a gene: 8. CDR1 is DFQATT, CDR2 SNEGSKA, per germline (reference sequence). The CDR3 spans 13 residues. The chain links TRBV20-1 to TRBJ1-2; 9 bases agree with TRBD1. Here the sequenced sample was CD8+ T cells sorted from PBMCs, taken 15 days after the yellow fever booster vaccination. The receptor comes from a man younger than 45 who received the YFV17D yellow fever vaccine. CDR3 nucleotides: TGCAGTGCCAGGGACAGGGAGAAAGATGGCTACACCTTC. Translation gives CSARDREKDGYTF.